Listed below are T cell receptor beta chains from one sample, sequenced in a study of response to subunit inactivated influenza vaccine. TCRdb itself ran the RT-PCR reads through MiXCR, one entry per CDR3 protein. Seen here are around 790,000 distinct CDR3 sequences, 21% observed once, and the top ten hold around 9.6%. The sequenced sample was PBMCs from blood, obtained more than 4 days after vaccination. Source of these receptors: a man aged 50 to 60 who received an inactivated influenza vaccine. The CDR3 runs from the conserved cysteine through the conserved F or W. D genes are given only for firm matches. The size of a clone is reported for some rows only, either as once, few or many, or as a class for expanded clones.

J gene: TRBJ2-3; clone size: few; D gene: TRBD2; CDR3 length: 17; V gene: TRBV6-5; CDR3 DNA: TGTGCCAGCAGTTACCGACCCCCCGGTAGCGGGAGGGATACGCAGTATTTT; CDR3 protein: CASSYRPPGSGRDTQYF
J gene: TRBJ2-3; clone size: many; D gene: -; CDR3 length: 15; V gene: TRBV12-3/TRBV12-4; CDR3 DNA: TGTGCCAGCAGTCCCACTACCCAGAGCACAGATACGCAGTATTTT; CDR3 protein: CASSPTTQSTDTQYF
J gene: TRBJ2-5; clone size: few; D gene: TRBD2; CDR3 length: 16; V gene: TRBV7-2; CDR3 DNA: TGTGCCAGCAGCTATAGCGGGGGTTCGGGGCAAGAGACCCAGTACTTC; CDR3 protein: CASSYSGGSGQETQYF
J gene: TRBJ2-1; clone size: few; D gene: TRBD2; CDR3 length: 15; V gene: TRBV7-9; CDR3 DNA: TGTGCCAGCAGCTATTGGACTAGCGGGAGGCGGGAGCAGTTCTTC; CDR3 protein: CASSYWTSGRREQFF
J gene: TRBJ2-1; clone size: many; D gene: -; CDR3 length: 15; V gene: TRBV7-2; CDR3 DNA: TGTGCCAGCAGCTTAGAAAGGAGCTCCTACAATGAGCAGTTCTTC; CDR3 protein: CASSLERSSYNEQFF
J gene: TRBJ2-7; clone size: -; D gene: -; CDR3 length: 15; V gene: TRBV7-2; CDR3 DNA: TGTGCCAGCAGCGGAGCCTTTGGACCTACCTACGAGCAGTACTTC; CDR3 protein: CASSGAFGPTYEQYF
J gene: TRBJ2-7; clone size: many; D gene: TRBD2; CDR3 length: 14; V gene: TRBV7-9; CDR3 DNA: TGCGCCAGCAGCTTAGCGGGGTCGACCTACGAGCAGTACTTC; CDR3 protein: CASSLAGSTYEQYF
J gene: TRBJ1-6; clone size: few; D gene: -; CDR3 length: 13; V gene: TRBV20-1; CDR3 DNA: TGCAGTGCTAGAGACGAGAATAATTCACCCCTCCACTTT; CDR3 protein: CSARDENNSPLHF
J gene: TRBJ2-7; clone size: few; D gene: TRBD1; CDR3 length: 13; V gene: TRBV12-3/TRBV12-4; CDR3 DNA: TGTGCCAGCGGGGACAGGGCCTCCTACGAGCAGTACTTC; CDR3 protein: CASGDRASYEQYF
J gene: TRBJ2-1; clone size: -; D gene: TRBD2; CDR3 length: 18; V gene: TRBV20-1; CDR3 DNA: TGCAGTGCCTACGGGGGGTATTCAGCGGGAGGCGCCTACAATGAGCAGTTCTTC; CDR3 protein: CSAYGGYSAGGAYNEQFF
J gene: TRBJ1-3; clone size: few; D gene: -; CDR3 length: 15; V gene: TRBV3-1; CDR3 DNA: TGTGCCAGCAGCCAGCCTCAGGGAACTGGAAACACCATATATTTT; CDR3 protein: CASSQPQGTGNTIYF
J gene: TRBJ2-4; clone size: -; D gene: -; CDR3 length: 16; V gene: TRBV7-6; CDR3 DNA: TGTGCCAGCCTTGATACGCGACATAGAGCCAAAAACATTCAGTACTTC; CDR3 protein: CASLDTRHRAKNIQYF
J gene: TRBJ1-2; clone size: few; D gene: -; CDR3 length: 15; V gene: TRBV27; CDR3 DNA: TGTGCCAGCAGTTCCTTACAGGGCTTGAGCTATGGCTACACCTTC; CDR3 protein: CASSSLQGLSYGYTF
J gene: TRBJ2-5; clone size: -; D gene: -; CDR3 length: 15; V gene: TRBV5-1; CDR3 DNA: TGCGCCAGCAGCTGGAGCCGGCGAGGGGAAGAGACCCAGTACTTC; CDR3 protein: CASSWSRRGEETQYF
J gene: TRBJ1-5; clone size: -; D gene: TRBD1; CDR3 length: 15; V gene: TRBV12-3/TRBV12-4; CDR3 DNA: TGTGCCAGCAGCCGAGAGGGACAGGGAAATCAGCCCCAGCATTTT; CDR3 protein: CASSREGQGNQPQHF
J gene: TRBJ2-1; clone size: -; D gene: -; CDR3 length: 15; V gene: TRBV2; CDR3 DNA: TGTGCCAGCAGTTACGGGGGGCTTAACTACAATGAGCAGTTCTTC; CDR3 protein: CASSYGGLNYNEQFF
J gene: TRBJ2-7; clone size: -; D gene: TRBD2; CDR3 length: 16; V gene: TRBV2; CDR3 DNA: TGTGCCAGCGAAGGCCGAACTAGCGAGGACTCCTACGAGCAGTACTTC; CDR3 protein: CASEGRTSEDSYEQYF
J gene: TRBJ2-5; clone size: few; D gene: TRBD2; CDR3 length: 15; V gene: TRBV10-3; CDR3 DNA: TGTGCCATCAGTGAGCCGGCGAGGGAGGGTGGGACCCAGTACTTC; CDR3 protein: CAISEPAREGGTQYF
J gene: TRBJ2-2; clone size: -; D gene: -; CDR3 length: 15; V gene: TRBV12-3/TRBV12-4; CDR3 DNA: TGTGCCAGCAATTTTAAGGGGAGCGGCACCGGGGAGCTGTTTTTT; CDR3 protein: CASNFKGSGTGELFF
J gene: TRBJ2-5; clone size: -; D gene: -; CDR3 length: 12; V gene: TRBV20-1; CDR3 DNA: TGCAGTGCAACGGACACACAAGAGACCCAGTACTTC; CDR3 protein: CSATDTQETQYF
J gene: TRBJ2-5; clone size: many; D gene: -; CDR3 length: 16; V gene: TRBV24-1; CDR3 DNA: TGTGCCACCAGTGATTTGCGTGACGGCTACCAAGAGACCCAGTACTTC; CDR3 protein: CATSDLRDGYQETQYF
J gene: TRBJ2-1; clone size: few; D gene: -; CDR3 length: 12; V gene: TRBV20-1; CDR3 DNA: TGCAGTGCTAGACCCGGCCGGGACCTGGCGTTCTTC; CDR3 protein: CSARPGRDLAFF
J gene: TRBJ2-7; clone size: -; D gene: -; CDR3 length: 15; V gene: TRBV20-1; CDR3 DNA: TGCAGTGCTAAGCCATCGGGGCAAGTAGGTTACGAGCAGTACTTC; CDR3 protein: CSAKPSGQVGYEQYF
J gene: TRBJ1-5; clone size: few; D gene: -; CDR3 length: 16; V gene: TRBV24-1; CDR3 DNA: TGTGCCACCAGTGATTCCCGGGGGTTTAGGGATCAGCCCCAGCATTTT; CDR3 protein: CATSDSRGFRDQPQHF
J gene: TRBJ2-1; clone size: few; D gene: TRBD2; CDR3 length: 16; V gene: TRBV20-1; CDR3 DNA: TGCAGTGCTAGAGTTAGCGGGGGCAAGGCCTACAATGAGCAGTTCTTC; CDR3 protein: CSARVSGGKAYNEQFF
J gene: TRBJ2-1; clone size: once; D gene: TRBD2; CDR3 length: 14; V gene: TRBV5-4; CDR3 DNA: TGTGCCAGCAGCTGGACTAGCGCCTCCAATGAGCAGTTCTTC; CDR3 protein: CASSWTSASNEQFF
J gene: TRBJ2-1; clone size: few; D gene: -; CDR3 length: 15; V gene: TRBV29-1; CDR3 DNA: TGCAGCGGCCGGGACACAACCCGGCCGTACAATGAGCAGTTCTTC; CDR3 protein: CSGRDTTRPYNEQFF
J gene: TRBJ2-2; clone size: few; D gene: TRBD2; CDR3 length: 16; V gene: TRBV20-1; CDR3 DNA: TGCAGTGCTAGAGATCTAAGCGGGAGTAGGACCGGGGAGCTGTTTTTT; CDR3 protein: CSARDLSGSRTGELFF
J gene: TRBJ2-7; clone size: few; D gene: -; CDR3 length: 16; V gene: TRBV4-3; CDR3 DNA: TGCGCCAGCAGCCAAGGGTTTGGGGGGTCTCCCTACGAGCAGTACTTC; CDR3 protein: CASSQGFGGSPYEQYF
J gene: TRBJ2-3; clone size: -; D gene: -; CDR3 length: 15; V gene: TRBV20-1; CDR3 DNA: TGCAGTGCTACGCCCGTCTCTCGTAGCACAGATACGCAGTATTTT; CDR3 protein: CSATPVSRSTDTQYF
J gene: TRBJ2-1; clone size: few; D gene: -; CDR3 length: 14; V gene: TRBV12-3/TRBV12-4; CDR3 DNA: TGTGCCAGCAGACCGGGAAGCTCCTACAATGAGCAGTTCTTC; CDR3 protein: CASRPGSSYNEQFF
J gene: TRBJ1-2; clone size: -; D gene: TRBD1; CDR3 length: 14; V gene: TRBV6-5; CDR3 DNA: TGTGCCAGCAGTTATCCGGGACAGAACTATGGCTACACCTTC; CDR3 protein: CASSYPGQNYGYTF
J gene: TRBJ1-2; clone size: few; D gene: TRBD1; CDR3 length: 13; V gene: TRBV25-1; CDR3 DNA: TGTGCCAGCAGGGAACCGACAGGGTACGGCTACACCTTC; CDR3 protein: CASREPTGYGYTF